These T cell receptor beta chains were read from a single sample in a study of T-cell reconstitution after alpha-beta-depleted transplantation in children. From the PCR reads, TCRdb called clonotypes with MiXCR, one entry per CDR3 protein. The sample includes around 440,000 distinct CDR3 sequences, about a sixth of them seen just once. This material consisted of PBMCs, mostly from graft donor cells, taken 360 days after TCRalphabeta/CD19-depleted stem cell transplant. The receptors derive from a boy younger than two who had a stem cell transplant for Wiskott-Aldrich syndrome, so the T cells may come from the graft donor. CDR3s include the opening cysteine and the closing phenylalanine or tryptophan. Each record gives: V gene, D gene, J gene, clone size, CDR3 DNA, CDR3 protein. D genes are given only for firm matches. For some rows the clone size is stated as once, few or many, or as a class when expanded; others skip it.

v_gene: TRBV14
d_gene: -
j_gene: TRBJ1-5
abundance: -
CDR3nt: TGTGCCAGCAGCCCCGCGGGAGGGCAGCCCCAGCATTTT
CDR3aa: CASSPAGGQPQHF

v_gene: TRBV24-1
d_gene: -
j_gene: TRBJ2-2
abundance: few
CDR3nt: TGTGCCACCAGTGACCCCGCAGGGCCCACCGGGGAGCTGTTTTTT
CDR3aa: CATSDPAGPTGELFF

v_gene: TRBV5-1
d_gene: -
j_gene: TRBJ2-3
abundance: -
CDR3nt: TGCGCCAGCAGCTGGGCGGGGGCCACAGATACGCAGTATTTT
CDR3aa: CASSWAGATDTQYF

v_gene: TRBV5-1
d_gene: -
j_gene: TRBJ2-7
abundance: many
CDR3nt: TGCGCCAGCAGCTTTTCCACGGGGATTAGCTCCTACGAGCAGTACTTC
CDR3aa: CASSFSTGISSYEQYF

v_gene: TRBV7-7
d_gene: TRBD1
j_gene: TRBJ2-5
abundance: -
CDR3nt: TGTGCCAGCAGCTCGACAGGGAAAGGGTACCAAGAGACCCAGTACTTC
CDR3aa: CASSSTGKGYQETQYF

v_gene: TRBV18
d_gene: -
j_gene: TRBJ2-1
abundance: few
CDR3nt: TGTGCCAGCTCACTTCGGGGGGCCTTCTACAATGAGCAGTTCTTC
CDR3aa: CASSLRGAFYNEQFF

v_gene: TRBV9
d_gene: -
j_gene: TRBJ2-5
abundance: few
CDR3nt: TGTGCCAGCAGCGTAGGGGTTGACGAGACCCAGTACTTC
CDR3aa: CASSVGVDETQYF

v_gene: TRBV24-1
d_gene: TRBD1
j_gene: TRBJ2-7
abundance: many
CDR3nt: TGTGCCACCAGTCGGCGCCGGGACAGGGATACCTACGAGCAGTACTTC
CDR3aa: CATSRRRDRDTYEQYF

v_gene: TRBV4-3
d_gene: TRBD1
j_gene: TRBJ2-1
abundance: -
CDR3nt: TGCGCCAGCAGCCAAGAAGAGGGTTTGCGGGACAGGGGCTACAATGAGCAGTTCTTT
CDR3aa: CASSQEEGLRDRGYNEQFF

v_gene: TRBV20-1
d_gene: TRBD1
j_gene: TRBJ2-3
abundance: few
CDR3nt: TGCAGTGCTGGCGGTCGGGGGACAGGGGTCCCAGATACGCAGTATTTT
CDR3aa: CSAGGRGTGVPDTQYF

v_gene: TRBV5-1
d_gene: TRBD1
j_gene: TRBJ2-7
abundance: -
CDR3nt: TGCGCCAGCAGCGCCGGGACAGAGAACTACGAGCAGTACTTC
CDR3aa: CASSAGTENYEQYF

v_gene: TRBV4-1
d_gene: TRBD1
j_gene: TRBJ2-4
abundance: few
CDR3nt: TGCGCCAGCAGCCCCCCGGGACAGGGGGGGAACATTCAGTACTTC
CDR3aa: CASSPPGQGGNIQYF

v_gene: TRBV4-3
d_gene: -
j_gene: TRBJ1-2
abundance: many
CDR3nt: TGCGCCAGCAGCCAAGGATTCGGGGGGCGAGAAGCGTACACCTTC
CDR3aa: CASSQGFGGREAYTF

v_gene: TRBV7-9
d_gene: -
j_gene: TRBJ2-5
abundance: few
CDR3nt: TGTGCCAGCAGCTTATGGGAGTACCAAGAGACCCAGTACTTC
CDR3aa: CASSLWEYQETQYF

v_gene: TRBV12-3/TRBV12-4
d_gene: -
j_gene: TRBJ2-5
abundance: -
CDR3nt: TGTGCCAGCAGGCTGACAGGCCAAGAGACCCAGTACTTC
CDR3aa: CASRLTGQETQYF

v_gene: TRBV4-1
d_gene: -
j_gene: TRBJ2-4
abundance: few
CDR3nt: TGCGCCAGCAGCCTATCGCGGGGATCTTTAGCCAAAAACATTCAGTACTTC
CDR3aa: CASSLSRGSLAKNIQYF

v_gene: TRBV11-2
d_gene: -
j_gene: TRBJ1-1
abundance: few
CDR3nt: TGTGCCAGCACCCGACCGGACAGCCGGAACACTGAAGCTTTCTTT
CDR3aa: CASTRPDSRNTEAFF

v_gene: TRBV12-3/TRBV12-4
d_gene: -
j_gene: TRBJ1-2
abundance: -
CDR3nt: TGTGCCAGCAGTTCCGCCTGGGCTCCGAACTATGGCTACACCTTC
CDR3aa: CASSSAWAPNYGYTF

v_gene: TRBV5-1
d_gene: TRBD1
j_gene: TRBJ2-1
abundance: few
CDR3nt: TGCGCCAGCAGCTTGGTGTCGGGACAGGTTTACAATGAGCAGTTCTTC
CDR3aa: CASSLVSGQVYNEQFF

v_gene: TRBV6-5
d_gene: -
j_gene: TRBJ2-5
abundance: few
CDR3nt: TGTGCCAGCAGTTCCACACGGGGCGTTGAAGAGACCCAGTACTTC
CDR3aa: CASSSTRGVEETQYF